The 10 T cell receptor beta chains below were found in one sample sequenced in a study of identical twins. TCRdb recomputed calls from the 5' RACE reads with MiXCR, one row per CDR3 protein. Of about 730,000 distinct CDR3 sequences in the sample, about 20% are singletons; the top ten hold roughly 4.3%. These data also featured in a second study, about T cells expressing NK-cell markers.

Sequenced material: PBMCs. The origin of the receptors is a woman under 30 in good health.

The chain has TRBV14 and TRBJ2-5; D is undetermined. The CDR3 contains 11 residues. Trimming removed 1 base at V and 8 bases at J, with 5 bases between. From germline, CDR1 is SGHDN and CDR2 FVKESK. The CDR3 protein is CASSQAVTQYF. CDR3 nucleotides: TGTGCCAGCAGCCAAGCAGTCACCCAGTACTTC. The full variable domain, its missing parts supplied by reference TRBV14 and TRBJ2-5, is EAGVTQFPSHSVIEKGQTVTLRCDPISGHDNLYWYRRVMGKEIKFLLHFVKESKQDESGMPNNRFLAERTGGTYSTLKVQPAELEDSGVYFCASSQAVTQYFGPGTRLLVL.

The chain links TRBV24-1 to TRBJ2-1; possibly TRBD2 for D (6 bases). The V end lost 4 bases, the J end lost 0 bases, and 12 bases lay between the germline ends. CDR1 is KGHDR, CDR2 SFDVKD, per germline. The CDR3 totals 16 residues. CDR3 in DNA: TGTGCCACCAGTGACAGTAGCGGAAGCTCCTACAATGAGCAGTTCTTC. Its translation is CATSDSSGSSYNEQFF.

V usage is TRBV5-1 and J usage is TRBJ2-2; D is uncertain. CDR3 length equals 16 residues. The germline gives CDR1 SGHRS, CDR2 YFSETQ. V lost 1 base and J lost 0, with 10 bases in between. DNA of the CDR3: TGCGCCAGCAGCTTGACTCAAGGGACGAACACCGGGGAGCTGTTTTTT. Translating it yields CASSLTQGTNTGELFF.

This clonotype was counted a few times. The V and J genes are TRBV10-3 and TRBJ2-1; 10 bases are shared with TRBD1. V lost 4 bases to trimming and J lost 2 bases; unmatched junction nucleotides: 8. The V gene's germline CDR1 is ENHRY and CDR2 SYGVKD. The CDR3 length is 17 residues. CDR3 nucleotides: TGTGCCATCAGTGGGGACGGAGGGACAGGGGCCTACAATGAGCAGTTCTTC. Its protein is CAISGDGGTGAYNEQFF.

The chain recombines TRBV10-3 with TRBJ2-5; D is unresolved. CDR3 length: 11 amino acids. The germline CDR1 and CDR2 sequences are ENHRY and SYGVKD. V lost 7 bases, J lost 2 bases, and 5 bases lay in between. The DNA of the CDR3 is TGTGCCATCATGAAGCAAGAGACCCAGTACTTC. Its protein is CAIMKQETQYF.

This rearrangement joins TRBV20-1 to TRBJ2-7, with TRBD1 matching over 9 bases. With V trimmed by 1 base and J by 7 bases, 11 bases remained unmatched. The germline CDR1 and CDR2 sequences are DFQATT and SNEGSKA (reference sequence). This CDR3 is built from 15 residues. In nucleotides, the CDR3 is TGCAGTGCTAGAGCCCCGGACAGGGGAGTCGGGGAGCAGTACTTC. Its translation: CSARAPDRGVGEQYF.

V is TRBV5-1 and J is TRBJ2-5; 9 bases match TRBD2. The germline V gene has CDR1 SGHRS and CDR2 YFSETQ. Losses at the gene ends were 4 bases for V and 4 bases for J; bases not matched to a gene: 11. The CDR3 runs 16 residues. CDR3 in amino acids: CASSTGGTSSIETQYF. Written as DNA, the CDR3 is TGCGCCAGCAGCACTGGAGGGACTAGCAGTATAGAGACCCAGTACTTC.

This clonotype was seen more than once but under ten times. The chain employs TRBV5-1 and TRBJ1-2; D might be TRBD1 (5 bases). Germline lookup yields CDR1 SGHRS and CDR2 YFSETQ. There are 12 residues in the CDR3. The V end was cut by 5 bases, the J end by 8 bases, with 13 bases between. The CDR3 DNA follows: TGCGCCAGCAGTACAGGTCAGAGCGGCTACACCTTC. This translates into CASSTGQSGYTF. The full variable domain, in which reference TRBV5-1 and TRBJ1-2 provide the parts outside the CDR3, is KAGVTQTPRYLIKTRGQQVTLSCSPISGHRSVSWYQQTPGQGLQFLFEYFSETQRNKGNFPGRFSGRQFSNSRSEMNVSTLELGDSALYLCASSTGQSGYTFGSGTRLTVV.

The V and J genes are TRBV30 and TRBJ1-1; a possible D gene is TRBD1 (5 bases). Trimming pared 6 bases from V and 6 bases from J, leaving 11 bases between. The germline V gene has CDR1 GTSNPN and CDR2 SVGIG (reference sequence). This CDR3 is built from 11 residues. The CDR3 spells CACPGGSEAFF. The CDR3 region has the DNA TGTGCCTGCCCGGGGGGATCTGAAGCTTTCTTT.

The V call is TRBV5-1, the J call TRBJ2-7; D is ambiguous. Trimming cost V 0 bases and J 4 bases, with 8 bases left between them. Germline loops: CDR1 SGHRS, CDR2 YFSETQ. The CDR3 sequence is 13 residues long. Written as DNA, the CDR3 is TGCGCCAGCAGCTTGGCCTTCGGTTACGAGCAGTACTTC. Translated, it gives CASSLAFGYEQYF.